Below, 7 T cell receptor beta chains from the same sample are listed, as sequenced in a study of cytomegalovirus exposure and HLA in healthy donors (dated by TCRdb to the late 2010s). Library preparation was by the immunoSEQ multiplex PCR assay. A mixture of 60 forward primers for TCR Vbeta segments and 13 reverse primers for TCR Jbeta segments was used in the multiplex PCR. What TCRdb holds here is the immuneACCESS table cut down to in-frame rearrangements. Part of the clones is not present; checked against another copy, under half of the missing clones reflect an unresolved V gene, and the others are unexplained. The sample table contains about 93,000 clones; only one count was recorded for over 65% of them. Of the sample, about 4% falls within the top ten clones. The sequencing sample was made of PBMCs. These receptors came from a man in his fifties or sixties in good health and CMV-seronegative.

The rearrangement joins TRBV9 to TRBJ2-7, with a tentative D call TRBD2 (6 bases). Trimming removed 4 bases from V and 3 bases from J, with 14 bases in between. The V gene's germline CDR1 is SGDLS and CDR2 YYNGEE. CDR3 length: 14 amino acids. Here the CDR3 reads CASSPEGPSYEQYF. CDR3 nucleotides: TGTGCCAGCAGCCCGGAGGGCCCTAGCTACGAGCAGTACTTC.

This clone was counted between two and nine times. The chain employs TRBV7-2 and TRBJ2-2, with 8 bases fitting TRBD2. V lost 4 bases and J lost 8; bases outside the gene matches: 15. This CDR3 is 17 amino acids long. Germline CDR1 is SGHTA and CDR2 is FQGNSA. The CDR3 reads CASSWRPGGVQGGELFF. The CDR3 nucleotides read TGTGCCAGCAGCTGGCGCCCCGGGGGGGTCCAAGGGGGGGAGCTGTTTTTT.

The V gene is TRBV6-6, the J gene TRBJ2-5; 8 bases fit TRBD1. This CDR3 region has 13 residues. The V and J ends lost 4 bases and 5 bases, in that order; junction bases with no gene match: 3. Germline V CDR1 and CDR2: MNHNY, SVGAGI (reference sequence). The CDR3: CASSWTGWETQYF. The CDR3 DNA follows: TGTGCCAGCAGTTGGACAGGGTGGGAGACCCAGTACTTC.

V is TRBV28 and J is TRBJ2-1; possible D gene TRBD1, 6 bases. V lost 4 bases and J 4 bases, leaving 14 bases between the germline ends. The length of the CDR3 is 15 residues. The germline CDR1 and CDR2 sequences are MDHEN and SYDVKM. The CDR3 nucleotides read TGTGCCAGCAGTTCGATACAGGGTCCATACAATGAGCAGTTCTTC. Protein: CASSSIQGPYNEQFF.

The chain has TRBV27 and TRBJ1-5; tentatively, D is TRBD1 (6 bases). V lost 5 bases to trimming and J lost 0 bases, with 11 bases between them. The CDR3 totals 15 residues. Germline V gives CDR1 MNHEY, CDR2 SMNVEV (reference sequence). In DNA, the CDR3 is TGTGCCAGCAGTCCCAGGGGCAGTAGCAATCAGCCCCAGCATTTT. Its translation is CASSPRGSSNQPQHF.

The chain joins TRBV9 to TRBJ1-6; no definite D call. Trimming stripped 0 bases from V and 7 bases from J, with 14 bases between. Looked up from germline, CDR1 is SGDLS and CDR2 is YYNGEE. The CDR3 is made up of 16 amino acids. The CDR3 protein is CASSVDGRTGNSPLHF. DNA for the CDR3: TGTGCCAGCAGCGTAGATGGCAGAACGGGAAATTCACCCCTCCACTTT.

The chain links TRBV6-4 to TRBJ2-2; 10 bases fit TRBD1. The CDR3 runs 17 residues. J gave up 3 bases and V 7 bases, and 11 bases lay outside the gene matches. The germline CDR1 and CDR2 sequences are MRHNA and SNTAGT. CDR3 nucleotides: TGTGCCAGCAAAAAGGACAGGGGGGACCACGACACCGGGGAGCTGTTTTTT. It is translated as CASKKDRGDHDTGELFF.